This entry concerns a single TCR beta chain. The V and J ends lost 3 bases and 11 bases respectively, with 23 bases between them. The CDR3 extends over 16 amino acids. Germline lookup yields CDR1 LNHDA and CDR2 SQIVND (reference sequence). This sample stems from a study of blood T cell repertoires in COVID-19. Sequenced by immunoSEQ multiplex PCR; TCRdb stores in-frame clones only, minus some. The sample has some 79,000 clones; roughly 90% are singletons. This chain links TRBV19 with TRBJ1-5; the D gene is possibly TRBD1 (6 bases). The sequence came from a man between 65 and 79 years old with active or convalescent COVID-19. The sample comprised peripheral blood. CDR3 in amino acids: CASSIAGTSTTMAQHF. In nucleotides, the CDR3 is TGTGCCAGTAGTATCGCCGGGACATCCACAACCATGGCCCAGCATTTT.